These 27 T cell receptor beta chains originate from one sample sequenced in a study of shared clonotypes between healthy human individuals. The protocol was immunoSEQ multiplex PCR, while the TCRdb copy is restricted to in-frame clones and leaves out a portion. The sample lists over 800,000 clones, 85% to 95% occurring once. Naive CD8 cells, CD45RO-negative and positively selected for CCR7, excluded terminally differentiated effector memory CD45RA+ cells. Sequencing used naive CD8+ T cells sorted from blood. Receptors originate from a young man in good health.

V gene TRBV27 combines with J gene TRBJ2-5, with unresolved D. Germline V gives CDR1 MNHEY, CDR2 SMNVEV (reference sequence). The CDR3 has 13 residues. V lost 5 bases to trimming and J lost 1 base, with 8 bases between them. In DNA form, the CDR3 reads TGTGCCAGCAGTCCCTGGTCCCAAGAGACCCAGTACTTC. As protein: CASSPWSQETQYF.

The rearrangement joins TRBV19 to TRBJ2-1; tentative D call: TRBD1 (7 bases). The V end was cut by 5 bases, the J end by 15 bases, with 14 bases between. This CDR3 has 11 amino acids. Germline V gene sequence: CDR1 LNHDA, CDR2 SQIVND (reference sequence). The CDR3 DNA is TGTGCCAGTAGTTCGGCAGGGGGGCTGTTCTTC. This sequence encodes CASSSAGGLFF.

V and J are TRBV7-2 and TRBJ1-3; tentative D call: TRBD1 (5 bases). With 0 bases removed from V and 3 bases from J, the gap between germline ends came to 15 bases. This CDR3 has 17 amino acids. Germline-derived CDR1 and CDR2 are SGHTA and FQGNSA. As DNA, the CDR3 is TGTGCCAGCAGCTTAGCGCCATTTACGACAGTTGGAAACACCATATATTTT. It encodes CASSLAPFTTVGNTIYF.

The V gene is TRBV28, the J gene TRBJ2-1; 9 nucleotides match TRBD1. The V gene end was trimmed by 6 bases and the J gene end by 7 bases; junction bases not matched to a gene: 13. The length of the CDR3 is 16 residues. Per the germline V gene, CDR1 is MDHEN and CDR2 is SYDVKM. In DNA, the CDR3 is TGTGCCAGCAGCCGCCGCGGGACAGGGTATAGAAATGAGCAGTTCTTC. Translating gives CASSRRGTGYRNEQFF.

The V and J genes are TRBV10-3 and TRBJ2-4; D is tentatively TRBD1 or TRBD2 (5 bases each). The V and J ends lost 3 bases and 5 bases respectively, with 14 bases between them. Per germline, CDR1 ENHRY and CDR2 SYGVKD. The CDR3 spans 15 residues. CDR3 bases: TGTGCCATCAGTGACGGCAGGGCGGGTGAAAACATTCAGTACTTC. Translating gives CAISDGRAGENIQYF.

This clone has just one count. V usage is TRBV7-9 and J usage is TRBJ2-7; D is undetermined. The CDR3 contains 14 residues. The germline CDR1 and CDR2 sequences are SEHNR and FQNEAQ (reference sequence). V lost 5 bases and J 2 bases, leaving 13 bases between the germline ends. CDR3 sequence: CASSQPDITYEQYF. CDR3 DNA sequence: TGTGCCAGCAGCCAACCCGACATTACCTACGAGCAGTACTTC.

CDR3 bases: TGTGCCAGCAGCCCCCGGGACAGTGTCTACGAGCAGTACTTC. Translating it yields CASSPRDSVYEQYF. The chain carries TRBV7-9 and TRBJ2-7; 7 bases are shared with TRBD1. The germline CDR1 and CDR2 sequences are SEHNR and FQNEAQ (reference sequence). Trimming removed 5 bases from V and 3 bases from J; junction bases left unmatched: 7. This CDR3 spans 14 amino acids.

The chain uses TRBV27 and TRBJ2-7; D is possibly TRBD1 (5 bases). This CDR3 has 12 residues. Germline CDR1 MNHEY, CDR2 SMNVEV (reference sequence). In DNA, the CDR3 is TGTGCAGTAGGGCCAGGGCGAGACGAGCAGTACTTC. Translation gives CAVGPGRDEQYF.

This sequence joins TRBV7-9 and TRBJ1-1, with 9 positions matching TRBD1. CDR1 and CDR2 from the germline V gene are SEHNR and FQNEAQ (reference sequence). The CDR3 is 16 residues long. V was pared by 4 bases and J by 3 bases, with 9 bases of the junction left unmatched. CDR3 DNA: TGTGCCAGCAGCTCCTGGGACAGGGAGACGGACACTGAAGCTTTCTTT. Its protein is CASSSWDRETDTEAFF. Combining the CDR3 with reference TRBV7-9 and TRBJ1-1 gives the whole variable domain DTGVSQNPRHKITKRGQNVTFRCDPISEHNRLYWYRQTLGQGPEFLTYFQNEAQLEKSRLLSDRFSAERPKGSFSTLEIQRTEQGDSAMYLCASSSWDRETDTEAFFGQGTRLTVV.

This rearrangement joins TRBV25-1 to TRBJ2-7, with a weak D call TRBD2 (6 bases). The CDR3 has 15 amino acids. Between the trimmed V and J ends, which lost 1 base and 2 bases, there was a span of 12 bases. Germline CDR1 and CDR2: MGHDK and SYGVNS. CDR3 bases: TGTGCCAGCAGTGAATCCGGGGGACCCACCTACGAGCAGTACTTC. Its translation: CASSESGGPTYEQYF.

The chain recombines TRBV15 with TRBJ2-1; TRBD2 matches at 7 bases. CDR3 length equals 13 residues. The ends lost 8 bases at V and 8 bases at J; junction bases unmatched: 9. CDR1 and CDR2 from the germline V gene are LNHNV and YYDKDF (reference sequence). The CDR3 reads CATAQWEGYEQFF. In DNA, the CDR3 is TGTGCCACCGCGCAGTGGGAGGGCTATGAGCAGTTCTTC.

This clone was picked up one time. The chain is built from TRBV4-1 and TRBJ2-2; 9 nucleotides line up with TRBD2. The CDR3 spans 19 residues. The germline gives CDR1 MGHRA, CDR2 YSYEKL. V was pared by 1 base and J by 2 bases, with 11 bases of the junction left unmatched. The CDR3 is CASSQAVSGGRGNTGELFF. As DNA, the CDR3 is TGCGCCAGCAGCCAAGCGGTTTCTGGCGGGAGGGGAAACACCGGGGAGCTGTTTTTT.

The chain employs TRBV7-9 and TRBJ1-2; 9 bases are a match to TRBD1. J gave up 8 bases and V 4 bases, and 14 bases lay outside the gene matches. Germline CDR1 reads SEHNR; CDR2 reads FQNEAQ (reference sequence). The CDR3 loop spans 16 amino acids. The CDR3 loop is CASSSDTGGGLFGYTF. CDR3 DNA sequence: TGTGCCAGCAGCTCCGATACAGGGGGCGGCCTCTTCGGCTACACCTTC.

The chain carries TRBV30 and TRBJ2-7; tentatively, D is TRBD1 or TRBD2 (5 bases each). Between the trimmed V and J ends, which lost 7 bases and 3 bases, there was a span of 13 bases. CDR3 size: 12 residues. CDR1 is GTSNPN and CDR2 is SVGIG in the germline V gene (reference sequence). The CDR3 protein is CAFVGVGYEQYF. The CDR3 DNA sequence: TGTGCCTTCGTGGGGGTCGGCTACGAGCAGTACTTC.

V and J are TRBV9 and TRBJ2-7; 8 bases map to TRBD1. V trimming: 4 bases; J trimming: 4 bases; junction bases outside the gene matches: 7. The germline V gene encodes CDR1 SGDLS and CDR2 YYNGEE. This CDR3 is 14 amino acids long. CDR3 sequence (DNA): TGTGCCAGCAGCCCGCAACAGGGGGGATACGAGCAGTACTTC. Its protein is CASSPQQGGYEQYF.

CDR3 nucleotide sequence: TGTGCCAGCAGCGATAGGGTGAGCACAGATACGCAGTATTTT. This gives the protein CASSDRVSTDTQYF. The chain carries TRBV9 and TRBJ2-3; D remains unclear. This CDR3 is built from 14 residues. Germline V lookup: CDR1 SGDLS, CDR2 YYNGEE. Trimming removed 3 bases from V and 0 bases from J, with 8 bases in between.

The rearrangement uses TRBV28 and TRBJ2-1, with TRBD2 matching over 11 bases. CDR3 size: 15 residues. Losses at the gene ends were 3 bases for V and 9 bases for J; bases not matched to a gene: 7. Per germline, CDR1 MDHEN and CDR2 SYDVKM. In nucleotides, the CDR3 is TGTGCCAGCAGTTTCGGGACTAGCGGACTCGGTGAGCAGTTCTTC. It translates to CASSFGTSGLGEQFF.

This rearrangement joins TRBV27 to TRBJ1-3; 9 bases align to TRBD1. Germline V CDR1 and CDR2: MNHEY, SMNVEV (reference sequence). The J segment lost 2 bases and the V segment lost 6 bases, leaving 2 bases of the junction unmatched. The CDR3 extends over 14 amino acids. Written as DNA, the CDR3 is TGTGCCAGCAGGACAGGGGGTACTGGAAACACCATATATTTT. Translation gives CASRTGGTGNTIYF.

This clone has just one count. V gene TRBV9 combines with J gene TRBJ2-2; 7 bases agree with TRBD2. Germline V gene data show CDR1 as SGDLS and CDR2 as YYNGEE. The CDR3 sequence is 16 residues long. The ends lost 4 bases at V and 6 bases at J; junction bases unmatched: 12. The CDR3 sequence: CASSTSLAVGSGELFF. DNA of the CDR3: TGTGCCAGCAGCACCTCGCTAGCGGTGGGTTCCGGGGAGCTGTTTTTT.

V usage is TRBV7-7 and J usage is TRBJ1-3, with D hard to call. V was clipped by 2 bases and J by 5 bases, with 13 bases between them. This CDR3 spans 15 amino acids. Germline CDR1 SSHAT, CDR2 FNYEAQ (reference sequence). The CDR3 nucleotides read TGTGCCAGCAGCTTAATTGAACATCTGAGAAACACCATATATTTT. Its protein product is CASSLIEHLRNTIYF.

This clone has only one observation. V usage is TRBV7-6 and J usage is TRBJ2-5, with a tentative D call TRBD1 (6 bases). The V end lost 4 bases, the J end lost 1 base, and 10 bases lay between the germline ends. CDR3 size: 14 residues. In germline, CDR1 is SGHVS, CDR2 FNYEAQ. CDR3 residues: CASSSTGSQETQYF. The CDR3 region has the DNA TGTGCCAGCAGCTCGACAGGTAGCCAAGAGACCCAGTACTTC.

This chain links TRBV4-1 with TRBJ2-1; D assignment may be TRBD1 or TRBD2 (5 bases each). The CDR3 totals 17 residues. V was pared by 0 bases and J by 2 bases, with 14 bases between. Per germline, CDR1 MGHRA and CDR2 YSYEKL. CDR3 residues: CASSQDAGDSAYNEQFF. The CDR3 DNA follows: TGCGCCAGCAGCCAAGATGCGGGCGACAGCGCCTACAATGAGCAGTTCTTC.

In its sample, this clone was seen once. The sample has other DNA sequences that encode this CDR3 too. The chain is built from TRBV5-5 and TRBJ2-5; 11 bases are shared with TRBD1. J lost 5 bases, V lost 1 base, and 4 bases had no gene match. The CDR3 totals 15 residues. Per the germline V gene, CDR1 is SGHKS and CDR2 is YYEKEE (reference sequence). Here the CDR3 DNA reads TGTGCCAGCAGCTTGCCGGACAGGGGGCGCGAGACCCAGTACTTC. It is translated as CASSLPDRGRETQYF.

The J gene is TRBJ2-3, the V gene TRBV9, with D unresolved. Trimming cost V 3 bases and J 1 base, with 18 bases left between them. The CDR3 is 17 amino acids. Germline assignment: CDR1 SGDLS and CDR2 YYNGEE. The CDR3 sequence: CASSGPGISVGTDTQYF. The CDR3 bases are TGTGCCAGCAGCGGCCCTGGGATATCAGTGGGCACAGATACGCAGTATTTT.

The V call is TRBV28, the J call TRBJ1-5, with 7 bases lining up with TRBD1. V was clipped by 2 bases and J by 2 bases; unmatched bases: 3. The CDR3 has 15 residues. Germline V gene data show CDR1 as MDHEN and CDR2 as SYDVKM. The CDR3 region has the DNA TGTGCCAGCAGTTTAAGAGGGGGCGGCAATCAGCCCCAGCATTTT. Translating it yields CASSLRGGGNQPQHF.

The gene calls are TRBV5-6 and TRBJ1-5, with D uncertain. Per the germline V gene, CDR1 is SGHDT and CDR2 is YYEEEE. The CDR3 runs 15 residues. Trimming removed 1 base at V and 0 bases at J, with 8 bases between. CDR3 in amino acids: CASSLLVASNQPQHF. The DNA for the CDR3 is TGTGCCAGCAGCTTGCTGGTAGCTAGCAATCAGCCCCAGCATTTT.

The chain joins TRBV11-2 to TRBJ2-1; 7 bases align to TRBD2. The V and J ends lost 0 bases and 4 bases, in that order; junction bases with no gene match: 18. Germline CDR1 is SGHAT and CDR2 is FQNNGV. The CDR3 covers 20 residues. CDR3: CASSLDMWAEAGDKYNEQFF. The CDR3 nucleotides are TGTGCCAGCAGCTTAGATATGTGGGCGGAGGCGGGAGATAAGTACAATGAGCAGTTCTTC.